This TCR beta chain appears in the sequencing data of a study of T cells in Graves' hyperthyroidism and ophthalmopathy. For the study at large: Peripheral blood was acquired at first diagnosis, ahead of any therapy whatsoever.

A remark on this clonotype: The antigen is not known. This may arise from a read error, as a much more abundant clone is one base away.

The CDR3 contains 16 residues. Germline V gene sequence: CDR1 SEHNR, CDR2 FQNEAQ (reference sequence). The germline V and J ends were trimmed by 5 bases and 0 bases, with 16 bases remaining between them. General study findings and limits: Blood also showed most of the thyroid clonotypes that were expanded above 0.001.

Together with thyroid ultrasound, orbital computed tomography, serum thyroxine and TRAb, clinical symptoms were used for diagnoses. The authors obtained PBMCs from roughly 10 ml of fresh peripheral blood. RNA transcripts gave rise to amplified TCR beta CDR3 regions. The HTBI primer set drove a first-round RT-PCR of the TCR CDR3. One entry per CDR3 protein, called by TCRdb with MiXCR from the multiplex PCR reads. Here the sample spans hundreds of thousands of distinct CDR3 sequences, over 15% being singletons. Sequenced sample: blood. This sequence originates from a woman aged 18-29 years with Graves' hyperthyroidism. This chain uses TRBV7-9 with TRBJ1-2; D is unresolved. CDR3 nucleotide sequence: TGTGCCAGCAGCGCCACTCTGAAGCGAGCTAACTATGGCTACACCTTC. Translating gives CASSATLKRANYGYTF. The variable domain in full, with the rest retrieved from reference TRBV7-9 and TRBJ1-2, is DTGVSQNPRHKITKRGQNVTFRCDPISEHNRLYWYRQTLGQGPEFLTYFQNEAQLEKSRLLSDRFSAERPKGSFSTLEIQRTEQGDSAMYLCASSATLKRANYGYTFGSGTRLTVV.